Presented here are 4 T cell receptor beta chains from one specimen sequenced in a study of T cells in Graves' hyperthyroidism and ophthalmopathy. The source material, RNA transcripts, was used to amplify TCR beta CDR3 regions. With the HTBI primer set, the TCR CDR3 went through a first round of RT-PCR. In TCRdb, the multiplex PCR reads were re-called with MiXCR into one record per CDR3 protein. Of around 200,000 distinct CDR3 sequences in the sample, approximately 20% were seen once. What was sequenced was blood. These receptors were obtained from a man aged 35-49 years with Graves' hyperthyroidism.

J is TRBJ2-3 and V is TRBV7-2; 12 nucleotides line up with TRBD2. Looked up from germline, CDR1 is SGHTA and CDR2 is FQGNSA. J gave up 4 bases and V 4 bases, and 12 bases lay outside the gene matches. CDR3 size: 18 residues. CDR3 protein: CASSWKRASGGGPDTQYF. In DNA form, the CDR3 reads TGTGCCAGCAGCTGGAAACGGGCTAGCGGGGGGGGTCCAGATACGCAGTATTTT.

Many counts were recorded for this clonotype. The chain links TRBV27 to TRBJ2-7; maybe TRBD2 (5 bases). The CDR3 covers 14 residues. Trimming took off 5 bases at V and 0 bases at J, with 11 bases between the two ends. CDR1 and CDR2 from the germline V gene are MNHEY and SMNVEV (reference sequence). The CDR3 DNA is TGTGCCAGCAGTCTGACGACTAACTCCTACGAGCAGTACTTC. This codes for CASSLTTNSYEQYF.

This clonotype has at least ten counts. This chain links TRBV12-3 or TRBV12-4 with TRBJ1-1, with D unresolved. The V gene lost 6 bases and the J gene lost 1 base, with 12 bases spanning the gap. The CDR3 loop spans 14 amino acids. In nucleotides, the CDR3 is TGTGCCAGCAGCCCCGGGCAGCAGAACACTGAAGCTTTCTTT. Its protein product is CASSPGQQNTEAFF.

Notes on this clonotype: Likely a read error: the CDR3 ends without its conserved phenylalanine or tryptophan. This chain's CDR3 is CASQGLIYEQYL. The CDR3 nucleotides are TGTGCCAGCCAAGGACTGATCTACGAGCAGTACCTC. The chain couples TRBV2 to TRBJ2-7; tentative D call: TRBD2 (5 bases). The length of the CDR3 is 12 residues. Germline V lookup: CDR1 SNHLY, CDR2 FYNNEI. The V and J ends lost 8 bases and 3 bases respectively, with 11 bases between them.